This T cell receptor (beta chain) emerged from a study of blood T cell repertoires in COVID-19. Study-level information: Both acute and convalescent COVID-19 samples were obtained from the United States, Italy and Spain. T cells, B-cell-depleted T cells, or PBMCs supplied cDNA or gDNA.

As handled by the study authors: Amplified reference gene primers provided the basis for estimating nucleated cell counts. TCRdb's table, derived via immunoSEQ multiplex PCR, lists solely in-frame clones and lacks some. V and J calls plus clone size are reproduced from that table; the DNA served to infer D and trimming. Among 150,000 to 200,000 clones listed, more than 75% were seen once. Germline V gene sequence: CDR1 MNHNY, CDR2 SVGAGI (reference sequence). V was clipped by 6 bases and J by 4 bases; unmatched bases: 8. This CDR3 contains 14 residues. This receptor was identified in a man aged 40-49 years with acute or convalescent COVID-19. Material: peripheral blood. V is TRBV6-6 and J is TRBJ2-5; TRBD1 aligns across 7 bases. CDR3 in DNA: TGTGCCAGCAGGTCCCGACAGGGACCAGAGACCCAGTACTTC. It codes for CASRSRQGPETQYF.